This TCR beta chain was obtained from a study of identical twins (dated by TCRdb to 2016 to 2017). For the wider study: To test whether fetal clonotypes persist, this study deep-sequenced TCR alpha and beta repertoires from monozygotic twins, from unrelated adults of various ages, and from cord blood. To rule out contamination, replicate twin experiments were performed at different times with different library preparation protocols. The paper as a whole reports these results and caveats: A weaker excess of twin sharing was found in beta out-of-frame sequences because the signal-to-noise ratio was lowered by fewer shared sequences. Compared with coincidental sharing between unrelated individuals, out-of-frame TCR alpha sequences shared between twins had an excess of sequences with low generation probability. Because the same donors could not be followed over many years, the conclusions relied on cross-sectional statistical analysis. Fewer insertions were carried by abundant cord blood beta clonotypes; a weaker similar trend was observed in young adult naive repertoires, while no such trend was observed in memory repertoires. In monozygotic twins, out-of-frame TCR alpha sharing was systematically underestimated by recombination models, although the models agreed with sharing between unrelated individuals. Zero-insertion analyses could be partly confounded by invariant T cells such as MAIT and iNKT, though diverse VJ usage argued against such confounding for most clonotypes.

Every donor was a healthy Caucasian. This clonotype showed up just a few times. The clone's antigen remains unknown. No much larger clone is present one base from it, and per-base qualities are unavailable. Library preparation used 5' RACE. The sample was run on an Illumina HiSeq 2000. Template switching added a universal primer binding site, and the final cDNA carried a unique molecular identifier that allowed TCR cDNA molecules to be counted accurately. Specific primers in the conserved constant-segment region were used to synthesize first-strand cDNA for the TCR alpha and beta chains. To control for contamination, every cDNA library was double barcoded, receiving both a SMART-Mk sample barcode and Illumina barcodes. TruSeq adapter sequences along with Illumina sample barcodes were introduced in two successive PCR steps. TCR alpha and beta cDNA libraries were sequenced on the Illumina HiSeq platform with custom primers. Per the original workflow: Raw reads were processed with MiGEC to extract unique molecular identifiers, and MiXCR was used to determine CDR3 positions. Recombination models were inferred per individual with the repgenHMM and IGoR tools using an EM algorithm. The analysis of shared clonotypes was done with the tcR package in R, with sharing normalized by the product of cloneset sizes. To study raw recombination free of thymic and clonal selection effects, out-of-frame nonproductive sequences were analyzed. TCRdb reanalyzed the raw reads on its own, using fastp at Q25 for trimming and MiXCR for clone calling, and kept in-frame beta chains. A single entry per CDR3 protein holds the most common genes and DNA from its merged rows. V and J calls and clone size were set by TCRdb, not the authors. The sample table lists roughly 1.6 million distinct CDR3 sequences, about 31% of them with a count of one. The ten largest clones capture 0.27% of the sample.

V lost 3 bases and J lost 3 bases, and the count of bases not matched to a germline gene is 6. Looking up the germline V gene yields CDR1 MGHRA and CDR2 YSYEKL. Reading from cysteine to phenylalanine, the CDR3 counts 16 amino acids. CDR3 DNA is the only sequence kept; it has 48 bases, read in frame from the first base. The sequence is built from TRBV4-1 and TRBJ1-5, with TRBD1 identical over 9 junction bases. Sequenced sample: cord blood. The sequence was collected from a newborn girl in good health. CDR3 sequence: CASSQVTGGNNQPQHF. DNA sequence: TGCGCCAGCAGCCAGGTGACAGGGGGGAACAATCAGCCCCAGCATTTT.